The 19 T cell receptor beta chains below were found in one sample sequenced in a study of shared clonotypes between healthy human individuals. This table comes from immunoSEQ multiplex PCR, and its TCRdb copy is limited to in-frame clones, with some not included. The sample includes 2 million to 2.5 million clones, around 93% of them seen just once. Specimen: naive CD4+ T cells from PBMCs. Subset defined: CD45RA+ positively selected. The receptors derive from a man between 18 and 29 years old in good health. Some clones in this sample may be carry-over from other donors' samples.

This clone was found once. The genes are TRBV7-8 and TRBJ1-2, with D possibly being TRBD1 (5 bases). Germline values: CDR1 SGHVS, CDR2 FQNEAQ. This CDR3 is built from 14 residues. The ends were cut back, 0 bases at V and 3 bases at J, with 8 bases in the middle. The CDR3 here is CASSLAGADYGYTF. In nucleotides, the CDR3 is TGTGCCAGCAGCTTAGCCGGGGCAGACTATGGCTACACCTTC.

This rearrangement joins TRBV10-2 to TRBJ1-2; D unresolved. V was trimmed by 2 bases and J by 3 bases, leaving 10 bases between them. Germline V lookup: CDR1 WSHSY, CDR2 SAAADI. The CDR3 spans 14 residues. In nucleotides, the CDR3 is TGCGCCAGCAGTGAGCGGACGGGAGACTATGGCTACACCTTC. Amino acid sequence: CASSERTGDYGYTF.

This clone appeared a few times. The same CDR3 can be traced to other DNA sequences in this sample. J is TRBJ1-1 and V is TRBV30; D is ambiguous. This CDR3 is built from 12 residues. Germline-derived CDR1 and CDR2 are GTSNPN and SVGIG (reference sequence). Trimming pared 1 base from V and 3 bases from J, leaving 6 bases between. CDR3 sequence: CAWSGGYTEAFF. CDR3 bases: TGTGCCTGGAGTGGAGGGTACACTGAAGCTTTCTTT.

This clone appeared once. The V call is TRBV7-2, the J call TRBJ1-2; D is possibly TRBD1 (5 bases). Per germline, CDR1 SGHTA and CDR2 FQGNSA. This CDR3 spans 14 amino acids. V was clipped by 5 bases and J by 7 bases, with 17 bases between them. CDR3 protein: CASSPRGGPFGYTF. The CDR3 nucleotides read TGTGCCAGCAGCCCTAGGGGCGGGCCGTTTGGCTACACCTTC.

This clone was seen a single time. J is TRBJ2-1 and V is TRBV28; TRBD1 might be the D (6 bases). Germline values: CDR1 MDHEN, CDR2 SYDVKM. V lost 7 bases, J lost 3 bases, and 16 bases lay in between. The CDR3 runs 15 residues. The CDR3 sequence is CASIASQGFYNEQFF. In DNA form, the CDR3 reads TGTGCCAGCATCGCGTCTCAGGGGTTCTACAATGAGCAGTTCTTC.

V gene TRBV10-2 combines with J gene TRBJ1-5; possibly TRBD1 for D (6 bases). Germline CDR1 reads WSHSY; CDR2 reads SAAADI. Trimming left V 10 bases short and J 7 bases short, with 20 bases between. The CDR3 covers 14 residues. This CDR3 reads CATARDNPNQPQHF. CDR3 bases: TGCGCCACCGCCCGGGACAACCCCAACCAGCCCCAGCATTTT.

V usage is TRBV11-2 and J usage is TRBJ1-2; a possible D gene is TRBD1 (6 bases). The CDR3 extends over 17 amino acids. Trimming removed 5 bases at V and 8 bases at J, with 27 bases between. The germline CDR1 and CDR2 sequences are SGHAT and FQNNGV. CDR3 coding DNA: TGTGCCAGCAGCCCAGAGCAGACAGGATACCTGGGAAGGGGCTACACCTTC. It translates to CASSPEQTGYLGRGYTF.

The gene calls are TRBV5-8 and TRBJ2-3; 10 bases are shared with TRBD1. The J segment lost 3 bases and the V segment lost 3 bases, leaving 7 bases of the junction unmatched. In germline, CDR1 is SGHTS, CDR2 YDEGEE. CDR3 length: 16 amino acids. The CDR3 spells CASSWSGTGVTDTQYF. The CDR3, as DNA: TGTGCCAGCAGCTGGAGCGGGACAGGGGTTACAGATACGCAGTATTTT.

This clone was found a few times. The chain is built from TRBV6-1 and TRBJ1-5; D remains ambiguous. The ends were cut back, 5 bases at V and 6 bases at J, with 5 bases in the middle. The CDR3 contains 11 residues. From germline, CDR1 is MNHNS and CDR2 SASEGT. The CDR3 here is CASSHTQPQHF. In DNA form, the CDR3 reads TGTGCCAGCAGTCATACTCAGCCCCAGCATTTT.

Written as DNA, the CDR3 is TGTGCCAGCAGCAAGTACCCCGGGACAGGACGTGAAAAACTGTTTTTT. Translation gives CASSKYPGTGREKLFF. V and J are TRBV7-2 and TRBJ1-4, with 8 positions matching TRBD1. The CDR3 runs 16 residues. Germline loops: CDR1 SGHTA, CDR2 FQGNSA. The ends lost 5 bases at V and 7 bases at J; junction bases unmatched: 12.

A single count supports this clone. The V and J genes are TRBV13 and TRBJ2-1; no clear D gene. The V end was cut by 3 bases, the J end by 3 bases, with 9 bases between. The CDR3 contains 14 residues. Germline loops: CDR1 PRHDT, CDR2 FYEKMQ (reference sequence). CDR3 loop: CASSFQNNYNEQFF. The CDR3 DNA follows: TGTGCCAGCAGCTTCCAGAATAACTACAATGAGCAGTTCTTC.

V usage is TRBV4-3 and J usage is TRBJ2-7; 10 bases agree with TRBD2. With 4 bases clipped from V and 3 bases from J, the junction kept 6 bases outside the gene matches. Germline V gene data show CDR1 as LGHNA and CDR2 as YSLEER. This CDR3 region has 15 residues. This chain's CDR3 is CASSRFSSGSYEQYF. CDR3 nucleotide sequence: TGCGCCAGCAGCCGTTTCTCTAGCGGGAGCTACGAGCAGTACTTC.

CDR3 protein: CASSYSGSSYGYTF. DNA of the CDR3: TGTGCCAGCAGTTACTCCGGCAGTAGCTATGGCTACACCTTC. The chain employs TRBV6-5 and TRBJ1-2; D unclear. Germline V gene lookup returns CDR1 MNHEY and CDR2 SVGAGI. Deletions cut 0 bases from V and 4 bases from J, with 9 bases between. This CDR3 region has 14 residues.

V gene TRBV7-9 combines with J gene TRBJ2-1; D unclear. V was clipped by 1 base and J by 0 bases, with 7 bases between them. This CDR3 spans 15 amino acids. Germline CDR1 is SEHNR and CDR2 is FQNEAQ (reference sequence). Here the CDR3 DNA reads TGTGCCAGCAGCTTAGGACATCGCTCCTACAATGAGCAGTTCTTC. Residues: CASSLGHRSYNEQFF. The full variable domain, in which reference TRBV7-9 and TRBJ2-1 provide the parts outside the CDR3, is DTGVSQNPRHKITKRGQNVTFRCDPISEHNRLYWYRQTLGQGPEFLTYFQNEAQLEKSRLLSDRFSAERPKGSFSTLEIQRTEQGDSAMYLCASSLGHRSYNEQFFGPGTRLTVL.

The V and J genes are TRBV28 and TRBJ2-1; D remains ambiguous. The length of the CDR3 is 16 residues. Germline CDR1 MDHEN, CDR2 SYDVKM. The V end was cut by 4 bases, the J end by 5 bases, with 18 bases between. The CDR3: CASSSLGRPPDNEQFF. CDR3 DNA: TGTGCCAGCAGTTCCCTAGGACGCCCTCCCGACAATGAGCAGTTCTTC.

This clone showed up just once. V and J are TRBV25-1 and TRBJ2-7; D tentatively reads TRBD1 or TRBD2 (5 bases each). The CDR3 extends over 18 amino acids. V lost 2 bases to trimming and J lost 2 bases, with 22 bases between them. The germline V gene has CDR1 MGHDK and CDR2 SYGVNS. The CDR3 DNA is TGTGCCAGCAGTGAAACAATTGGACGGGGCGGGTTAACCTACGAGCAGTACTTC. Encoded protein: CASSETIGRGGLTYEQYF.

The chain employs TRBV2 and TRBJ2-1, with 9 bases aligning to TRBD2. The CDR3 is made up of 14 amino acids. With 11 bases clipped from V and 3 bases from J, the junction kept 8 bases outside the gene matches. The germline V gene has CDR1 SNHLY and CDR2 FYNNEI. The DNA for the CDR3 is TGTGCCGGAGCGCGGGAGGGCCTCTACAATGAGCAGTTCTTC. Translated, it gives CAGAREGLYNEQFF.

This sequence joins TRBV18 and TRBJ2-1, with TRBD1 matching 9 bases. J was trimmed by 6 bases and V by 3 bases; bases with no gene match: 18. The CDR3 consists of 19 residues. CDR1 KGHSH and CDR2 LQKENI come from the germline V gene. CDR3 bases: TGTGCCAGCTCACCCTGGGTGTCGACCGGGACAGGGATTCCCAATGAGCAGTTCTTC. Its protein product is CASSPWVSTGTGIPNEQFF.

Concerning this clone itself: The sample contains more than one DNA sequence encoding this CDR3. The chain carries TRBV7-2 and TRBJ1-2; perhaps TRBD1 as D (6 bases). The germline CDR1 and CDR2 sequences are SGHTA and FQGNSA. The length of the CDR3 is 14 residues. V gave up 2 bases and J gave up 3 bases, with 10 bases separating them. CDR3 residues: CASSLNRADYGYTF. CDR3 nucleotide sequence: TGTGCCAGCAGCTTAAACAGGGCCGACTATGGCTACACCTTC.